This note documents a single T cell receptor beta chain sequence. As yet, its antigen is unknown. The sample belongs to a study of CD4 T cells in relation to SARS-CoV-2 and coronaviruses. Across the study: PBMCs were cultured with antigen for over 8 days before TCR beta sequencing. Findings and caveats of the study: Roughly 65% of donors had memory CD4+ clonotypes crossrecognizing SARS-CoV-2 and common cold coronavirus spike. This crossreactivity analysis covered spike protein alone, no other viral proteins.

The protocol was immunoSEQ multiplex PCR, while the TCRdb copy is restricted to in-frame clones and leaves out a portion. The table records around 22,000 clones, around 80% of them present only once. The unexposed donors gave CD4+ T cells in about 2010-2019, prior to COVID-19. CD4+ T cells were isolated from the cells after around 9 days of culture. As cell numbers allowed, unexposed-donor CD4+ T cells faced SARS-CoV-2 S/N and four cold-coronavirus spikes. Source material: CD4+ T cells from PBMCs, cultured in vitro. The receptor's source is a human donor in good health.

As DNA, the CDR3 is TGTGCCTGGAGCGGCCGGTTGGCATACGGGTTTTACGAGCAGTACTTC. It translates to CAWSGRLAYGFYEQYF. This chain connects TRBV30 to TRBJ2-7; D gene ambiguous. Trimming removed 3 bases from V and 4 bases from J, with 22 bases in between. This CDR3 has 16 residues. Germline V lookup: CDR1 GTSNPN, CDR2 SVGIG (reference sequence).